These 8 T cell receptor beta chains share one sample of origin, sequenced in a study of cytomegalovirus exposure and HLA in healthy donors. PCR was performed using 60 Vbeta and 13 Jbeta primers. Generated by immunoSEQ multiplex PCR, the TCRdb table keeps only in-frame clones and is missing some. The table includes about 40,000 clones, 50% detected once. The specimen was PBMCs. The receptors come from a human donor in good health.

The chain couples TRBV21-1 to TRBJ1-1. TRBV21-1 is deemed a pseudogene. The CDR3 has 11 amino acids. CDR3 in amino acids: CASGGGSEAFF. The CDR3 coding sequence is TGTGCCAGTGGGGGGGGTTCAGAAGCTTTCTTT.

The chain joins TRBV10-3 to TRBJ2-7; TRBD1 matches at 10 bases. Germline lookup yields CDR1 ENHRY and CDR2 SYGVKD. V trimming: 0 bases; J trimming: 2 bases; junction bases outside the gene matches: 1. The CDR3 has 15 amino acids. The CDR3 DNA follows: TGTGCCATCAGTGAGTCGGGGACAGGGGCCTACGAGCAGTACTTC. It specifies CAISESGTGAYEQYF.

This clone was picked up a small number of times. This sequence joins TRBV19 and TRBJ2-4; 8 nucleotides line up with TRBD1. With 6 bases clipped from V and 11 bases from J, the junction kept 6 bases outside the gene matches. The germline V gene has CDR1 LNHDA and CDR2 SQIVND (reference sequence). The CDR3 loop spans 12 amino acids. The CDR3 here is CASRAGQGVQYF. The DNA of the CDR3 is TGTGCCAGTAGAGCCGGACAGGGAGTTCAGTACTTC.

The chain joins TRBV7-9 to TRBJ2-7, with D possibly TRBD1 on 6 matching bases. The CDR3 length is 16 residues. Trimming took 1 base from V and 2 from J, leaving 15 bases between them. Looked up from germline, CDR1 is SEHNR and CDR2 is FQNEAQ (reference sequence). The CDR3 region is CASSLESDRRPYEQYF. The CDR3 DNA reads TGTGCCAGCAGCTTAGAGAGTGACAGGAGACCCTACGAGCAGTACTTC. The full variable domain, in which reference TRBV7-9 and TRBJ2-7 provide the parts outside the CDR3, is DTGVSQNPRHKITKRGQNVTFRCDPISEHNRLYWYRQTLGQGPEFLTYFQNEAQLEKSRLLSDRFSAERPKGSFSTLEIQRTEQGDSAMYLCASSLESDRRPYEQYFGPGTRLTVT.

The chain recombines TRBV14 with TRBJ2-1; possible D gene TRBD2, 6 bases. The CDR3 runs to 13 residues. The V gene's germline CDR1 is SGHDN and CDR2 FVKESK. V lost 1 base and J 10 bases, leaving 11 bases between the germline ends. In DNA, the CDR3 is TGTGCCAGCAGCCAAGTGGGGGGTCGGGAGCAGTTCTTC. Translated: CASSQVGGREQFF.

This chain joins TRBV19 and TRBJ1-1; unclear D gene. V was cut by 5 bases and J by 4 bases, with 20 bases left in between. The germline V gene encodes CDR1 LNHDA and CDR2 SQIVND (reference sequence). The CDR3 length is 16 residues. CDR3 sequence: CASSQTGMGLGTEAFF. CDR3 bases: TGTGCCAGTAGTCAAACGGGGATGGGCTTGGGCACTGAAGCTTTCTTT.

The chain has TRBV4-2 and TRBJ2-1, with 9 bases identical to TRBD2. Germline assignment: CDR1 LGHNA and CDR2 YNFKEQ. The CDR3 contains 13 residues. Trimming took 6 bases from V and 9 from J; bases not matched to a gene: 6. The CDR3 sequence is CASRVAGESEQFF. The CDR3 region has the DNA TGTGCCAGCAGGGTAGCGGGAGAGTCTGAGCAGTTCTTC.

The rearrangement links TRBV7-2 to TRBJ1-4; 10 bases map to TRBD1. The germline V gene has CDR1 SGHTA and CDR2 FQGNSA. The CDR3 contains 15 residues. V lost 5 bases and J lost 6; bases outside the gene matches: 6. Here the CDR3 DNA reads TGTGCCAGCAGCGGGCGGACAGGGGGGGATGAAAAACTGTTTTTT. It translates to CASSGRTGGDEKLFF.